A single sample gave rise to the 25 T cell receptor beta chains below, sequenced in a study of blood T cell repertoires in COVID-19. Some clones are missing from TCRdb's copy, which holds only in-frame ones; the method was immunoSEQ multiplex PCR. This sample carries tens of thousands of clones, 78% of them seen once, and the ten largest clones take approximately 15%. The source material was peripheral blood. The source of these receptors is a human donor in a cohort sampled during active COVID-19.

This clone showed up just a few times. This sample includes further DNA sequences coding for the same CDR3. The chain employs TRBV9 and TRBJ2-3, with 10 positions matching TRBD2. V dropped 1 base and J dropped 3; count of bases not matched to a gene: 5. This CDR3 spans 16 amino acids. CDR1 and CDR2 (germline): SGDLS, YYNGEE. In DNA form, the CDR3 reads TGTGCCAGCAGCGTATGGCCAGCGGGGGGGACAGATACGCAGTATTTT. Its protein is CASSVWPAGGTDTQYF.

This chain connects TRBV4-1 to TRBJ2-1, with 9 bases fitting TRBD2. The V and J ends lost 4 bases and 9 bases, in that order; junction bases with no gene match: 10. The germline V gene encodes CDR1 MGHRA and CDR2 YSYEKL. CDR3 length: 15 residues. This chain's CDR3 is CASSLTAGGYAEQFF. In DNA form, the CDR3 reads TGCGCCAGCAGCCTCACGGCGGGGGGGTATGCTGAGCAGTTCTTC.

This clone was seen only once. V gene TRBV6-6 combines with J gene TRBJ1-1; tentatively, D is TRBD1 (6 bases). The CDR3 extends over 15 amino acids. Trimming left V 3 bases short and J 4 bases short, with 15 bases between. Germline CDR1 is MNHNY and CDR2 is SVGAGI (reference sequence). This chain's CDR3 is CASSYQGSPSTEAFF. For the CDR3, the DNA is TGTGCCAGCAGTTATCAGGGGTCCCCGAGCACTGAAGCTTTCTTT.

The chain combines TRBV28 with TRBJ2-7; 7 bases fit TRBD2. The V and J ends lost 6 bases and 4 bases, in that order; junction bases with no gene match: 12. The germline CDR1 and CDR2 sequences are MDHEN and SYDVKM. The CDR3 covers 15 residues. CDR3 loop: CASSPIGTGGYEQYF. The CDR3 DNA reads as TGTGCCAGCAGCCCGATCGGGACCGGGGGGTACGAGCAGTACTTC. Using reference TRBV28 and TRBJ2-7 for the parts outside the CDR3, the full variable domain is DVKVTQSSRYLVKRTGEKVFLECVQDMDHENMFWYRQDPGLGLRLIYFSYDVKMKEKGDIPEGYSVSREKKERFSLILESASTNQTSMYLCASSPIGTGGYEQYFGPGTRLTVT.

This clone has just one count. The rearrangement uses TRBV28 and TRBJ1-5, with 9 bases identical to TRBD1. CDR1 is MDHEN, CDR2 SYDVKM, per germline. Germline trimming cut 6 bases from V and 1 base from J; bases unmatched to any gene: 10. This CDR3 region has 17 residues. CDR3 sequence reads: CASSSLLGQGSNQPQHF. CDR3 in DNA: TGTGCCAGCAGCTCCCTTCTAGGACAGGGGAGCAATCAGCCCCAGCATTTT.

The J gene is TRBJ2-3, the V gene TRBV7-6; maybe TRBD1 (6 bases). This CDR3 has 15 residues. V was cut by 4 bases and J by 3 bases, with 14 bases left in between. Germline lookup yields CDR1 SGHVS and CDR2 FNYEAQ. The CDR3 is CASSSQGFATDTQYF. The CDR3 DNA sequence: TGTGCCAGCAGCTCACAGGGTTTCGCGACAGATACGCAGTATTTT.

J is TRBJ2-7 and V is TRBV6-5; 10 bases fit TRBD2. Germline V gene sequence: CDR1 MNHEY, CDR2 SVGAGI. V was pared by 4 bases and J by 3 bases, with 0 bases of the junction left unmatched. The CDR3 has 13 residues. In nucleotides, the CDR3 is TGTGCCAGCAGTTGGACTAGCGGCTACGAGCAGTACTTC. Translation: CASSWTSGYEQYF.

This chain links TRBV2 with TRBJ1-5; no definite D call. Germline V gives CDR1 SNHLY, CDR2 FYNNEI. The V gene lost 3 bases and the J gene lost 1 base, with 13 bases spanning the gap. CDR3 length: 16 residues. Here the CDR3 reads CASSEGLSGSNQPQHF. For the CDR3, the DNA is TGTGCCAGCAGTGAGGGATTGAGCGGGAGCAATCAGCCCCAGCATTTT.

This chain links TRBV7-3 with TRBJ2-1; TRBD2 is a possible D gene (6 bases). The germline V gene has CDR1 SGHTA and CDR2 FQGTGA. V dropped 0 bases and J dropped 0 bases, with 9 bases sitting between them. The CDR3 loop spans 16 amino acids. CDR3 sequence (DNA): TGTGCCAGCAGCTTAACAGGCGGGGTCTCCTACAATGAGCAGTTCTTC. Protein product: CASSLTGGVSYNEQFF.

The chain carries TRBV28 and TRBJ1-3; D gene unclear. The germline CDR1 and CDR2 sequences are MDHEN and SYDVKM. CDR3 length equals 15 residues. V dropped 2 bases and J dropped 4 bases, with 12 bases sitting between them. In DNA, the CDR3 is TGTGCCAGCAGTTTAAGCGGGGTCGGGGGAAACACCATATATTTT. This gives the protein CASSLSGVGGNTIYF.

This clone was found a few times. The chain joins TRBV11-3 to TRBJ1-3, with a possible D match to TRBD1 (6 bases). The CDR3 is 16 amino acids. V was pared by 2 bases and J by 0 bases, with 11 bases between. CDR1 is SGHNT, CDR2 YENEEA, per germline. CDR3 residues: CASSLWTADSGNTIYF. As DNA, the CDR3 is TGTGCCAGCAGCTTATGGACAGCGGACTCTGGAAACACCATATATTTT.

In its sample, this clone was seen a few times. This sequence joins TRBV29-1 and TRBJ2-1, with 9 bases identical to TRBD2. This CDR3 contains 14 residues. The V segment lost 5 bases and the J segment 3 bases; nucleotides outside the gene matches: 5. Germline V CDR1 and CDR2: SQVTM, ANQGSEA. The CDR3 is CSVQLAGYYNEQFF. The CDR3 DNA reads TGCAGCGTTCAGCTAGCGGGGTACTACAATGAGCAGTTCTTC.

This chain connects TRBV7-2 to TRBJ2-1; D possibly corresponds to TRBD2 (6 bases). Germline values: CDR1 SGHTA, CDR2 FQGNSA. The CDR3 loop spans 16 amino acids. V was trimmed by 2 bases and J by 5 bases, leaving 16 bases between them. In nucleotides, the CDR3 is TGTGCCAGCAGCTTAACAATCGTCGCGGGAAACAATGAGCAGTTCTTC. Protein sequence: CASSLTIVAGNNEQFF.

The table lists this clone with a few counts. This sequence joins TRBV4-1 and TRBJ2-2; D is undetermined. Between the trimmed V and J ends, which lost 3 bases and 1 base, there was a span of 6 bases. CDR1 is MGHRA, CDR2 YSYEKL, per germline. The CDR3 spans 14 residues. CDR3 nucleotides: TGCGCCAGCAGCCAGAGGAGGAACACCGGGGAGCTGTTTTTT. Amino acids: CASSQRRNTGELFF.

V usage is TRBV6-6 and J usage is TRBJ1-5, with TRBD1 matching 8 bases. With V trimmed by 6 bases and J by 7 bases, 11 bases remained unmatched. Germline CDR1 and CDR2: MNHNY and SVGAGI (reference sequence). The CDR3 contains 15 residues. The CDR3 DNA sequence: TGTGCCAGCAGCCGGGACAGGACCAAACAACAGCCCCAGCATTTT. Translated: CASSRDRTKQQPQHF.

This clone has a handful of counts. CDR3 region: CASSVGDREGQPQHF. CDR3 in DNA: TGTGCCAGCAGCGTAGGGGACAGGGAGGGTCAGCCCCAGCATTTT. This chain connects TRBV9 to TRBJ1-5, with 9 positions matching TRBD1. The CDR3 sequence is 15 residues long. Germline CDR1 reads SGDLS; CDR2 reads YYNGEE. V trimming: 0 bases; J trimming: 6 bases; junction bases outside the gene matches: 4.

The J gene is TRBJ2-3, the V gene TRBV18; 11 bases align to TRBD2. Germline CDR1 and CDR2: KGHSH and LQKENI. The ends lost 1 base at V and 6 bases at J; junction bases unmatched: 6. The CDR3 extends over 16 amino acids. In DNA, the CDR3 is TGTGCCAGCTCACCACTAGCGGGGGGGGTCATCGATACGCAGTATTTT. This gives the protein CASSPLAGGVIDTQYF.

CDR3 residues: CSVRFGTAQQETQYF. CDR3 sequence (DNA): TGCAGCGTCCGATTCGGGACAGCGCAACAAGAGACCCAGTACTTC. V is TRBV29-1 and J is TRBJ2-5, with TRBD1 matching over 7 bases. Germline-derived CDR1 and CDR2 are SQVTM and ANQGSEA. The CDR3 has 15 amino acids. The V segment lost 6 bases and the J segment 2 bases; nucleotides outside the gene matches: 12.

The chain combines TRBV20-1 with TRBJ1-2; 7 nucleotides agree with TRBD1. The CDR3 runs to 11 residues. J lost 6 bases, V lost 6 bases, and 4 bases had no gene match. Germline V gives CDR1 DFQATT, CDR2 SNEGSKA (reference sequence). CDR3 sequence: CSAGRGDGYTF. CDR3 DNA: TGCAGTGCGGGCAGGGGGGATGGCTACACCTTC.

This clone was counted a few times. The V gene is TRBV27, the J gene TRBJ1-1; 12 nucleotides agree with TRBD1. This CDR3 spans 14 amino acids. Germline V lookup: CDR1 MNHEY, CDR2 SMNVEV (reference sequence). V lost 4 bases to trimming and J lost 6 bases; unmatched junction nucleotides: 3. The CDR3 sequence is CASSWGQGASEAFF. CDR3 coding DNA: TGTGCCAGCAGTTGGGGACAGGGGGCGTCTGAAGCTTTCTTT.

The chain has TRBV7-2 and TRBJ1-2, with 9 nucleotides matching TRBD1. This CDR3 region has 13 residues. The germline gives CDR1 SGHTA, CDR2 FQGNSA. V shed 4 bases and J 8 bases; nucleotides not matched to a gene: 5. CDR3 DNA: TGTGCCAGCAGCTCCTACAGGGGGCTCGGCTACACCTTC. Translated, it gives CASSSYRGLGYTF. The full variable domain, its missing parts supplied by reference TRBV7-2 and TRBJ1-2, is GAGVSQSPSNKVTEKGKDVELRCDPISGHTALYWYRQSLGQGLEFLIYFQGNSAPDKSGLPSDRFSAERTGGSVSTLTIQRTQQEDSAVYLCASSSYRGLGYTFGSGTRLTVV.

CDR3 coding DNA: TGTGCCAGCAGTGAATCACCCGGGACAGGGCCAGATACGCAGTATTTT. Translated, it gives CASSESPGTGPDTQYF. This rearrangement joins TRBV6-1 to TRBJ2-3; 9 positions agree with TRBD1. CDR1 and CDR2 (germline): MNHNS, SASEGT. V lost 2 bases and J lost 4; bases outside the gene matches: 7. The CDR3 loop spans 16 amino acids.

This chain uses TRBV20-1 with TRBJ1-2; unclear D gene. Germline V gives CDR1 DFQATT, CDR2 SNEGSKA (reference sequence). This CDR3 has 11 residues. Trimming took 3 bases from V and 6 from J, leaving 8 bases between them. The CDR3 bases are TGCAGTGCTAGTTTCCCCAATGGCTACACCTTC. Amino acids: CSASFPNGYTF.

The chain couples TRBV5-4 to TRBJ1-1; D is unresolved. With 4 bases removed from V and 0 bases from J, the gap between germline ends came to 10 bases. Germline assignment: CDR1 SGHNT and CDR2 YYREEE (reference sequence). The CDR3 has 14 amino acids. CDR3: CASSIDTLNTEAFF. DNA of the CDR3: TGTGCCAGCAGCATCGACACCCTGAACACTGAAGCTTTCTTT. Full variable domain (rest looked up from reference TRBV5-4 and TRBJ1-1): ETGVTQSPTHLIKTRGQQVTLRCSSQSGHNTVSWYQQALGQGPQFIFQYYREEENGRGNFPPRFSGLQFPNYSSELNVNALELDDSALYLCASSIDTLNTEAFFGQGTRLTVV.

The chain joins TRBV5-6 to TRBJ2-7, with a possible D match to TRBD2 (6 bases). The CDR3 length is 16 residues. V was clipped by 0 bases and J by 3 bases, with 16 bases between them. From germline, CDR1 is SGHDT and CDR2 YYEEEE. The CDR3 loop reads CASSLAQGGTGYEQYF. The CDR3 DNA reads as TGTGCCAGCAGCTTGGCCCAGGGAGGAACGGGCTACGAGCAGTACTTC.